This T cell receptor beta chain came from a study of cytomegalovirus exposure and HLA in healthy donors. In the study overall: Later analysis reported that the roughly 130 validation repertoires shared the platform of the approximately 690 first-cohort repertoires. Study results and caveats: Most TCR sequences proved rare, with some public TCRs found in many donors. The TCR clusters that emerged in the first cohort tended, a later analysis found, to co-occur in the 120 or so validation repertoires. Accounts indicate the classifier identified cytomegalovirus status with strong specificity and sensitivity.

Only in-frame clones appear in the TCRdb table, and some are missing; sequencing was by immunoSEQ multiplex PCR. The table includes over 110,000 clones, almost 85% detected once. About this clone: The antigen is undetermined.

Sequenced material: PBMCs. This clonotype was sampled from a woman aged 25 to 45 in good health and CMV-seronegative.

The CDR3 DNA reads as TGTGCCAGCAGCTTAGGTCTAGCGGGTAACAATGAGCAGTTCTTC. Protein sequence: CASSLGLAGNNEQFF. This chain joins TRBV7-6 and TRBJ2-1; TRBD2 agrees at 8 bases. Germline CDR1 is SGHVS and CDR2 is FNYEAQ. This CDR3 is built from 15 residues. V shed 1 base and J 5 bases; nucleotides not matched to a gene: 4.